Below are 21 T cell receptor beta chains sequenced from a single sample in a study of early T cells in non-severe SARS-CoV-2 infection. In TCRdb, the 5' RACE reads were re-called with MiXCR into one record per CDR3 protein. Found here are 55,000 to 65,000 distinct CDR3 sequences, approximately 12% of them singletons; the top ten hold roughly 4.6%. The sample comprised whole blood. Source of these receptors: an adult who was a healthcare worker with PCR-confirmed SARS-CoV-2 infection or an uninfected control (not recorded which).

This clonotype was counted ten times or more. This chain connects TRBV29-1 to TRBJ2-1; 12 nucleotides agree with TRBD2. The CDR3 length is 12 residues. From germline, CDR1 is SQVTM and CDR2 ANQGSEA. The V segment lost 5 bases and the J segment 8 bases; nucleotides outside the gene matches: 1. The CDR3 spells CSVLAGGDEQFF. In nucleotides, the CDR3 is TGCAGCGTTCTAGCGGGAGGGGATGAGCAGTTCTTC.

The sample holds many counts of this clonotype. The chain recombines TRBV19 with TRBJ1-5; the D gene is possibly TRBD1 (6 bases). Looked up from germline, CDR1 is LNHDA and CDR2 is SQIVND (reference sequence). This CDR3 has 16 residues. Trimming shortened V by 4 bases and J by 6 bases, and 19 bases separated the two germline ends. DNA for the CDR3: TGTGCCAGTAGTAAACCCTCCAGGGGCGCGAGTCAGCCCCAGCATTTT. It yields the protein CASSKPSRGASQPQHF.

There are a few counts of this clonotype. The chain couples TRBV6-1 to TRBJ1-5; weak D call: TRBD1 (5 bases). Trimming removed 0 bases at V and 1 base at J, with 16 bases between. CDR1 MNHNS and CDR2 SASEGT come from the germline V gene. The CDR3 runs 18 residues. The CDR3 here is CASSEAWQGKMSNQPQHF. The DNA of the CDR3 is TGTGCCAGCAGTGAAGCGTGGCAGGGTAAGATGAGCAATCAGCCCCAGCATTTT.

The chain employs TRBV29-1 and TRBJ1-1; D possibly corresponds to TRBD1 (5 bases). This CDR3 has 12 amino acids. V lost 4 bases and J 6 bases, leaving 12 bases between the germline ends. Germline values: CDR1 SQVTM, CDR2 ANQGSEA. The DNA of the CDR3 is TGCAGCGTTGTTTCGGGGACCGCTGAAGCTTTCTTT. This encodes CSVVSGTAEAFF.

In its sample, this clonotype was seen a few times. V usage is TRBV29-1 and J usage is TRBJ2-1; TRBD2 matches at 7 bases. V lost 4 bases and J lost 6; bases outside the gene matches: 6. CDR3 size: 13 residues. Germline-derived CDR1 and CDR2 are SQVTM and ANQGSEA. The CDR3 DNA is TGCAGCGTTGGCGTTTCGGGGGGCAATGAGCAGTTCTTC. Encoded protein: CSVGVSGGNEQFF.

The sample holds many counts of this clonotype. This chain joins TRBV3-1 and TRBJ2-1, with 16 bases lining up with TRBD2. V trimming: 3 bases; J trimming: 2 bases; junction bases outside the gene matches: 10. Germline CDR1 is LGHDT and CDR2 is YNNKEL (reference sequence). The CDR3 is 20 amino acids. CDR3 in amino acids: CASSQSPGLAGGRTYNEQFF. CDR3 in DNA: TGTGCCAGCAGCCAGTCACCGGGACTAGCGGGAGGGCGAACCTACAATGAGCAGTTCTTC.

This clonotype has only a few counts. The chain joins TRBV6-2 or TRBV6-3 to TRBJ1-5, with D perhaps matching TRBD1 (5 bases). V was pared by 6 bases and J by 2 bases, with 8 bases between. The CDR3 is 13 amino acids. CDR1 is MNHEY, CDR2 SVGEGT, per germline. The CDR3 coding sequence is TGTGCCAGCAGCAGGGTCGGCAATCAGCCCCAGCATTTT. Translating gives CASSRVGNQPQHF.

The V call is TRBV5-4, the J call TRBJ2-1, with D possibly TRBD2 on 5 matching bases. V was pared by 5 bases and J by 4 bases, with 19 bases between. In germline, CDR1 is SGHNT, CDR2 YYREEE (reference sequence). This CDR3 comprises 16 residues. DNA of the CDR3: TGTGCCAGCAGTGAGGGAGCGATAACTTCTTACAATGAGCAGTTCTTC. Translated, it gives CASSEGAITSYNEQFF.

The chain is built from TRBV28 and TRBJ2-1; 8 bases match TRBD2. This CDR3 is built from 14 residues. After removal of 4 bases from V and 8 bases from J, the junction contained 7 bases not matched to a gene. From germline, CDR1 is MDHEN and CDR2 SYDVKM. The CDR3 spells CASSSGTSRHEQFF. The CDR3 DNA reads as TGTGCCAGCAGTTCCGGGACTAGTCGTCATGAGCAGTTCTTC. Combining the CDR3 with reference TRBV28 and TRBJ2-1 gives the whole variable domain DVKVTQSSRYLVKRTGEKVFLECVQDMDHENMFWYRQDPGLGLRLIYFSYDVKMKEKGDIPEGYSVSREKKERFSLILESASTNQTSMYLCASSSGTSRHEQFFGPGTRLTVL.

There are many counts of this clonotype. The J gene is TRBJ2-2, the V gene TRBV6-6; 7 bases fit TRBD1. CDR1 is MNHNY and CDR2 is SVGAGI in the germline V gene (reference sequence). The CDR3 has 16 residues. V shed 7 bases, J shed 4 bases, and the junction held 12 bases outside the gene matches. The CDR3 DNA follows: TGTGCCAGCAACCTCAGACAGGGTACTTTCACCGGGGAGCTGTTTTTT. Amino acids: CASNLRQGTFTGELFF.

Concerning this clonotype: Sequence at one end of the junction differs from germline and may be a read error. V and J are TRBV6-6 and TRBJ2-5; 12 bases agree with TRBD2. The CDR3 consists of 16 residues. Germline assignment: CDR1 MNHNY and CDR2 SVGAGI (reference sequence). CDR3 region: CACSKKLAGGQETQYF. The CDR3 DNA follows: TGTGCCTGCAGTAAGAAACTAGCGGGGGGCCAAGAGACCCAGTACTTC.

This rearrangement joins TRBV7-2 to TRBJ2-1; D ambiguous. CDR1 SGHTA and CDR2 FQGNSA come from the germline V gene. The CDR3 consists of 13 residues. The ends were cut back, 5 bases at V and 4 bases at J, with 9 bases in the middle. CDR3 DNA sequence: TGTGCCAGCAGCCTAGATGGGTACAATGAGCAGTTCTTC. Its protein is CASSLDGYNEQFF.

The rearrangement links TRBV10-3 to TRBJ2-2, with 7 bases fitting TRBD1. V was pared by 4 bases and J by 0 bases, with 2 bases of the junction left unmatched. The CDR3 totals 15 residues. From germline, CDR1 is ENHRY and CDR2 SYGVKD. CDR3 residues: CAISVQGANTGELFF. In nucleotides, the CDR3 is TGTGCCATCAGTGTCCAGGGGGCGAACACCGGGGAGCTGTTTTTT.

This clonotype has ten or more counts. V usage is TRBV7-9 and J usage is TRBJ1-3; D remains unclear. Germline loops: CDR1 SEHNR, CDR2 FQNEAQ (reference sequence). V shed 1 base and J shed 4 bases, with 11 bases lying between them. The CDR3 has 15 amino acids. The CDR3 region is CASSLDFVAGNTIYF. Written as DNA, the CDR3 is TGTGCCAGCAGCTTAGATTTTGTGGCCGGAAACACCATATATTTT.

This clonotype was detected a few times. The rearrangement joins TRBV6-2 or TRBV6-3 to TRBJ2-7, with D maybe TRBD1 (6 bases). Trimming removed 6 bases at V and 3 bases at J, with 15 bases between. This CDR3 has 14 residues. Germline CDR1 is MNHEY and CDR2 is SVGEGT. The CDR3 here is CASRRTALLYEQYF. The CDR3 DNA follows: TGTGCCAGCAGAAGGACAGCTTTGCTCTACGAGCAGTACTTC.

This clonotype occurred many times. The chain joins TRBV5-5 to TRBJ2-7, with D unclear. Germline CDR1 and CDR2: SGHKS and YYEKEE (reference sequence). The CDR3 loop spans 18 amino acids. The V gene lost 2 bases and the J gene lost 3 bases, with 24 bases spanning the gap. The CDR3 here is CASSFAGSINRRFYEQYF. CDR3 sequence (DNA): TGTGCCAGCAGCTTCGCCGGGTCCATCAACCGAAGATTCTACGAGCAGTACTTC.

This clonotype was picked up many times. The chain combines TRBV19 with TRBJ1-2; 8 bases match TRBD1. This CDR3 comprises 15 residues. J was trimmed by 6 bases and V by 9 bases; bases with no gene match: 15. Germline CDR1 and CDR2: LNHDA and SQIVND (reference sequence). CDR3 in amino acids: CASHNIQKTGDGYTF. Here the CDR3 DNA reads TGTGCCAGCCACAATATCCAAAAGACAGGGGATGGCTACACCTTC.

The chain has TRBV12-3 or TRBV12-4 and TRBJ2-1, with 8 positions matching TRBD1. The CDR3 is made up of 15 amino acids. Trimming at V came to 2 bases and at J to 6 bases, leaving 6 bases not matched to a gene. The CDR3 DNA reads TGTGCCAGCAGTTTACTGGACAGGGACCGCAATGAGCAGTTCTTC. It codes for CASSLLDRDRNEQFF.

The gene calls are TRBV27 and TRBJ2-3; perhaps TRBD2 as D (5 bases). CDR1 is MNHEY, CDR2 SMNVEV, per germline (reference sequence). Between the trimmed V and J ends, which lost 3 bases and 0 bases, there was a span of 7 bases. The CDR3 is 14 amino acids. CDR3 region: CASSFRTSTDTQYF. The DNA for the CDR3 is TGTGCCAGCAGTTTCAGGACTAGCACAGATACGCAGTATTTT.

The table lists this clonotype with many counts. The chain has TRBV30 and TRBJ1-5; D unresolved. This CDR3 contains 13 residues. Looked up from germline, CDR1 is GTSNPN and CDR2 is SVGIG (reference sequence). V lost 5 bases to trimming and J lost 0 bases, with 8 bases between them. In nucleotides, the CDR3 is TGTGCCTGGTCGGTGGATAGCAATCAGCCCCAGCATTTT. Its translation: CAWSVDSNQPQHF.

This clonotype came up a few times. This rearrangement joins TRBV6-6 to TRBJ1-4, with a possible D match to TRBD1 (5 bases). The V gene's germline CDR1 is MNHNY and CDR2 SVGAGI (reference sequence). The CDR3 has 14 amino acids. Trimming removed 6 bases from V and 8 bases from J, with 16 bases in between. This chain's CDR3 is CASRPTAGQEKLFF. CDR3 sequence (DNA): TGTGCCAGCAGGCCGACAGCGGGGCAAGAAAAACTGTTTTTT.